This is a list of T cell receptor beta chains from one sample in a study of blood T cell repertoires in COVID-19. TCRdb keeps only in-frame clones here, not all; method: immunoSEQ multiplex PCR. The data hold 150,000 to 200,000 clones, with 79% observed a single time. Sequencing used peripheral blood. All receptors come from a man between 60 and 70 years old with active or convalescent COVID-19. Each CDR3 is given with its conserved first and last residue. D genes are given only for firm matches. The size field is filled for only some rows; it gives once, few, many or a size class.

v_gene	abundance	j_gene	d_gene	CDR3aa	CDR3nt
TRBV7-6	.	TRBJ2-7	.	CASSSNEGPYEQYF	TGTGCCAGCAGCTCCAACGAGGGCCCATACGAGCAGTACTTC
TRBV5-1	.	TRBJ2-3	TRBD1	CASSLAGTGTQYF	TGCGCCAGCAGCTTGGCTGGGACAGGGACGCAGTATTTT
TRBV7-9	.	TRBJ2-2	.	CALEGFTGELFF	TGTGCCCTGGAGGGGTTCACCGGGGAGCTGTTTTTT
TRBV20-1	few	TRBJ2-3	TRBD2	CSASPGLAVDTQYF	TGCAGTGCTAGTCCGGGACTAGCGGTAGATACGCAGTATTTT
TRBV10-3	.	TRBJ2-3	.	CAIGESTDTQYF	TGTGCCATCGGAGAAAGCACAGATACGCAGTATTTT
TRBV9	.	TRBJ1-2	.	CASSVGSGAYGYTF	TGTGCCAGCAGCGTAGGCTCAGGGGCCTATGGCTACACCTTC
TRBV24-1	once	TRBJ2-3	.	CATSDPRLTDTQYF	TGTGCCACCAGTGATCCGAGGCTCACAGATACGCAGTATTTT
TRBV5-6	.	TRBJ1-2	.	CASSPLGTTNYGYTF	TGTGCCAGCAGCCCACTTGGGACAACCAACTATGGCTACACCTTC
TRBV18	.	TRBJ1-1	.	CASSRGGNTEAFF	TGTGCCAGCTCAAGGGGGGGGAACACTGAAGCTTTCTTT
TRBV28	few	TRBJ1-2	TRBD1	CASRGTGERVGGYTF	TGTGCCAGCAGGGGGACAGGGGAAAGAGTAGGCGGCTACACCTTC
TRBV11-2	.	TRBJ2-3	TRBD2	CASSRTSGSGSDTQYF	TGTGCCAGCAGCCGCACTAGCGGGAGTGGGTCAGATACGCAGTATTTT